One sample yielded the 11 T cell receptor beta chains listed below, sequenced in a study of shared clonotypes between healthy human individuals. Terminally differentiated effector memory CD45RA+ cells were excluded by CCR7 positive selection of CD45RO-negative cells. The table came from immunoSEQ multiplex PCR; TCRdb's copy has only in-frame clones and leaves some out. The repertoire includes about 650,000 clones, about 95% of them detected once, and approximately 0.1% sits in the top ten. The sequenced material came from naive CD8+ T cells sorted from blood. All receptors come from a woman in her 30s in good health.

As DNA, the CDR3 is TGCGCCAGCAGTGTCGAAAGACCTGGGGCCAACGTCCTGACTTTC. It codes for CASSVERPGANVLTF. This chain links TRBV10-2 with TRBJ2-6, with D unclear. CDR3 size: 15 residues. Trimming took 4 bases from V and 2 from J, leaving 9 bases between them. CDR1 and CDR2 (germline): WSHSY, SAAADI.

This chain uses TRBV12-5 with TRBJ2-1, with 10 bases identical to TRBD2. Germline V gives CDR1 LGHNT, CDR2 FRNRAP. The V and J ends lost 5 bases and 5 bases, in that order; junction bases with no gene match: 3. This CDR3 contains 14 residues. The CDR3 nucleotides are TGTGCTAGTGGTCCCGGACTAGCGGACAATGAGCAGTTCTTC. This sequence encodes CASGPGLADNEQFF.

The chain uses TRBV6-1 and TRBJ2-2, with 10 bases matching TRBD2. Germline V lookup: CDR1 MNHNS, CDR2 SASEGT. The CDR3 covers 18 residues. J gave up 6 bases and V 0 bases, and 10 bases lay outside the gene matches. The CDR3 DNA sequence: TGTGCCAGCAGTGAAGCGGGGGGAGCGGGAGGGGTGGCCGGGGAGCTGTTTTTT. Translation gives CASSEAGGAGGVAGELFF.

This chain uses TRBV6-1 with TRBJ2-7; D possibly uses TRBD1 or TRBD2 (6 bases each). The CDR3 is 16 residues long. CDR1 MNHNS and CDR2 SASEGT come from the germline V gene. With 0 bases removed from V and 1 base from J, the gap between germline ends came to 13 bases. CDR3 nucleotide sequence: TGTGCCAGCAGTGAAGCGGGGGCGGGATTGTCCTACGAGCAGTACTTC. Its protein product is CASSEAGAGLSYEQYF.

The rearrangement uses TRBV20-1 and TRBJ2-7; 7 positions match TRBD2. Germline assignment: CDR1 DFQATT and CDR2 SNEGSKA (reference sequence). The CDR3 runs 11 residues. The CDR3 sequence: CSAAGVYEQYF. As DNA, the CDR3 is TGCAGCGCCGCGGGGGTCTACGAGCAGTACTTC.

The rearrangement joins TRBV10-2 to TRBJ2-1, with D possibly called TRBD1 or TRBD2 (5 bases each). The CDR3 extends over 15 amino acids. V lost 6 bases, J lost 0 bases, and 12 bases lay in between. The germline gives CDR1 WSHSY, CDR2 SAAADI. DNA of the CDR3: TGCGCCAGCAGCCCGGGACCAAGCTCCTACAATGAGCAGTTCTTC. It codes for CASSPGPSSYNEQFF.

This clone was recorded once. CDR3: CASSQDWDSNTGELFF. In DNA form, the CDR3 reads TGCGCCAGCAGCCAAGATTGGGACAGTAACACCGGGGAGCTGTTTTTT. The chain joins TRBV4-1 to TRBJ2-2; TRBD1 aligns across 7 bases. Germline V gives CDR1 MGHRA, CDR2 YSYEKL. Trimming removed 0 bases from V and 2 bases from J; junction bases left unmatched: 3. The CDR3 loop spans 16 amino acids.

The gene calls are TRBV9 and TRBJ2-7; D perhaps matches TRBD2 (5 bases). Germline V lookup: CDR1 SGDLS, CDR2 YYNGEE. This CDR3 spans 16 amino acids. The V end lost 0 bases, the J end lost 0 bases, and 13 bases lay between the germline ends. DNA for the CDR3: TGTGCCAGCAGCGTAGACGGCGGGCTGATCTCCTACGAGCAGTACTTC. This translates into CASSVDGGLISYEQYF.

The rearrangement links TRBV27 to TRBJ2-5, with TRBD2 matching 7 bases. CDR3 length: 15 residues. The V segment lost 7 bases and the J segment 5 bases; nucleotides outside the gene matches: 13. Germline V gene sequence: CDR1 MNHEY, CDR2 SMNVEV (reference sequence). CDR3 sequence (DNA): TGTGCCAGCATACCTAGCGGCCGGATCACGGAGACCCAGTACTTC. Translation gives CASIPSGRITETQYF.

The rearrangement links TRBV4-1 to TRBJ2-7; TRBD1 matches at 7 bases. The CDR3 runs 14 residues. Germline CDR1 MGHRA, CDR2 YSYEKL. After removal of 4 bases from V and 2 bases from J, the junction contained 5 bases not matched to a gene. The CDR3 DNA reads as TGCGCCAGCAGCCCGAGGGACAGAACCTACGAGCAGTACTTC. Amino acid sequence: CASSPRDRTYEQYF.

The chain recombines TRBV4-2 with TRBJ1-1; 9 bases agree with TRBD1. After removal of 5 bases from V and 1 base from J, the junction contained 5 bases not matched to a gene. The CDR3 covers 15 residues. Germline CDR1 LGHNA, CDR2 YNFKEQ. The chain's CDR3 is CASSRGQGKNTEAFF. CDR3 nucleotide sequence: TGTGCCAGCAGCAGGGGACAGGGAAAGAACACTGAAGCTTTCTTT.